The 22 T cell receptor beta chains reported below all come from one sample, sequenced in a study of tissue T cells after allogeneic stem cell transplantation. TCRdb's copy holds only in-frame clones and misses some; the assay was immunoSEQ multiplex PCR. This sample yields 1,700 or so clones, of which about half are seen a single time; 21% belongs to the top ten. As for time point: mouse harvest day 14 after allogeneic transplant. Mouse grafts combined 10^7 T-cell-depleted bone marrow cells with 10^6 splenic CD5+ T cells. Sequencing input: gut tissue. These receptors all come from a female BALB/c mouse given C57BL/6 T cells with graft-versus-host disease after an allogeneic hematopoietic cell transplant.

This clone was seen more than once but under ten times. The genes are named according to mouse. The CDR3 region is CASSLERGRQAPLF. CDR3 DNA (partial): TGTGCCAGCAGCTTAGAACGGGGGCGGCAGGCTCCGCTT. The chain joins TRBV3 to TRBJ1-5, with D maybe TRBD1 (6 bases). The observed sequence ends 1 residue before the CDR3 terminus, with the missing tail filled in from the germline J gene. The V end lost 1 base, the J end lost 7 bases, and 11 bases lay between the germline ends. Germline CDR1 reads SNHLY; CDR2 reads FYNGKV (reference sequence). The CDR3 is made up of 14 amino acids.

On this clone: Gene names follow the mouse nomenclature. With the read ending 1 residue before the CDR3 end, the germline J gene is used to fill in that end. This chain uses TRBV14 with TRBJ1-6, with D unresolved. TRBJ1-6 is an ORF, with its function uncertain. From germline, CDR1 is SGHDT and CDR2 FRDEAV. V lost 4 bases and J 0 bases, leaving 8 bases between the germline ends. CDR3 length equals 15 residues. Incomplete CDR3 DNA: TGTGCCAGCAGTCCCGACGGTTCCTATAATTCGCCCCTCTAC. Translation gives CASSPDGSYNSPLY. The CDR3 reads in full as CASSPDGSYNSPLYF.

Notes on this clone: Any gene name here is a mouse gene name. The read comes to an end 1 residue before the CDR3 does, leaving the germline J gene to fill in the end. The J gene is TRBJ1-2, the V gene TRBV19; 10 bases are a match to TRBD1. The junction had 2 bases not matched to a gene; V was cut back by 2 bases and J by 4 bases. CDR3 length: 14 residues. Germline V gene sequence: CDR1 FNHDT, CDR2 SITEND (reference sequence). CDR3 region: CASSIGTGVSDYTF. The sequenced part of the CDR3 DNA is TGTGCCAGCAGTATCGGGACAGGGGTCTCCGACTACACC.

As to this clone: Gene names are mouse gene names. The missing CDR3 end, 1 residue past where the read stops, is filled in from the germline J gene. This chain uses TRBV26 with TRBJ2-1; 9 bases line up with TRBD1. The germline V gene has CDR1 KGHPV and CDR2 FQNQEV (reference sequence). This CDR3 is 15 amino acids long. Losses at the gene ends were 5 bases for V and 5 bases for J; bases not matched to a gene: 7. The sequenced part of the CDR3 DNA is TGTGCCAGCAGTTCCGGGACAGGGTGGAATGCTGAGCAGTTC. Translated, it gives CASSSGTGWNAEQF. The CDR3, in full, reads CASSSGTGWNAEQFF.

A note on this clone: Mouse names are used for the genes. The read halts 1 residue ahead of the CDR3 end, with the missing end drawn from the germline J gene. The chain carries TRBV31 and TRBJ2-5, with 10 bases aligning to TRBD1. V shed 5 bases, J shed 5 bases, and the junction held 4 bases outside the gene matches. Per the germline V gene, CDR1 is GKSSPN and CDR2 is SITVG. The CDR3 consists of 13 residues. The CDR3 protein is CAWDRGLRDTQYF. CDR3 DNA, as far as it was read: TGTGCCTGGGACAGGGGGCTAAGAGACACCCAGTAC.

Worth noting for this clone: Each gene name is a mouse one. The read ends 1 residue before the CDR3 terminus; that terminus is restored from the germline J gene. The chain joins TRBV13-2 to TRBJ2-5; 8 bases match TRBD2. Germline V gene lookup returns CDR1 NNHNN and CDR2 SYGAGS (reference sequence). The length of the CDR3 is 16 residues. V trimming: 0 bases; J trimming: 0 bases; junction bases outside the gene matches: 3. This chain's CDR3 is CASGDGTGPNQDTQYF. The covered CDR3 bases are TGTGCCAGCGGTGATGGGACTGGGCCTAACCAAGACACCCAGTAC.

Comments on this clone: The gene names here belong to mouse. The CDR3 end lies 1 residue beyond the end of the read and is filled in from the germline J gene. This chain uses TRBV26 with TRBJ2-2; 9 nucleotides match TRBD1. Trimming cost V 6 bases and J 6 bases; bases outside gene matches: 5. Germline lookup yields CDR1 KGHPV and CDR2 FQNQEV (reference sequence). This CDR3 region has 14 residues. The CDR3 DNA, read in part, is TGTGCCAGCAGAACCGGGACAGGGCCCGGGCAGCTCTAC. Its protein is CASRTGTGPGQLY. The whole CDR3 sequence reads CASRTGTGPGQLYF.

This clone was counted a single time. Gene names refer to mouse genes. The CDR3 is cut off 1 residue early in the read; its end comes from the germline J gene. The chain is built from TRBV23 and TRBJ2-3; TRBD1 is taken as the D call from the table, unchecked against the DNA. The CDR3 length is 15 residues. Germline-derived CDR1 and CDR2 are KGHTA and FQNQQP. The CDR3 region is CSSSPDRTSAETLYF. The sequenced part of the CDR3 DNA is TGCTCCAGCAGCCCGGACAGGACTAGTGCAGAAACGCTGTAT.

A word on this clone: Mouse germline and gene names are used. The sequence runs out 1 residue before the end of the CDR3; the remainder is reconstructed from the germline J gene. V and J are TRBV26 and TRBJ1-2, with D tentatively TRBD1 (5 bases). V lost 5 bases, J lost 2 bases, and 9 bases lay in between. The length of the CDR3 is 13 residues. CDR1 KGHPV and CDR2 FQNQEV come from the germline V gene (reference sequence). CDR3 DNA, as far as it was read: TGTGCCAGCAGTTTGGGACCTAACTCCGACTACACC. This codes for CASSLGPNSDYT. The entire CDR3 is CASSLGPNSDYTF.

With respect to this clone: The gene names given are mouse names. Read sequence stops 1 residue before the CDR3 end, and the germline J gene provides the missing end. This sequence joins TRBV15 and TRBJ2-2, with D tentatively TRBD2 (5 bases). CDR3 length: 14 residues. V dropped 3 bases and J dropped 3 bases, with 8 bases sitting between them. Germline loops: CDR1 SGHND, CDR2 FRSKSL. The covered CDR3 bases are TGTGCCAGCAGTTTTGGGGTGGACACCGGGCAGCTCTAC. This encodes CASSFGVDTGQLY. In full, the CDR3 is CASSFGVDTGQLYF.

On this clone: Germline and genes here are mouse. The read ends 1 residue before the CDR3 terminus; that terminus is restored from the germline J gene. This chain links TRBV3 with TRBJ1-1; 7 nucleotides align to TRBD1. J lost 0 bases, V lost 5 bases, and 3 bases had no gene match. The CDR3 spans 14 residues. The germline gives CDR1 SNHLY, CDR2 FYNGKV (reference sequence). The sequenced part of the CDR3 DNA is TGTGCCAGCAGCCCCGGGACAGCAAACACAGAAGTCTTC. Its translation: CASSPGTANTEVF. The full-length CDR3 reads as CASSPGTANTEVFF.

This clone was picked up a small number of times. Gene names and germline match the mouse. The sequence runs out 1 residue before the end of the CDR3; the remainder is reconstructed from the germline J gene. The V gene is TRBV26, the J gene TRBJ2-4; D gene ambiguous. The germline gives CDR1 KGHPV, CDR2 FQNQEV (reference sequence). Trimming pared 3 bases from V and 3 bases from J, leaving 1 base between. The CDR3 covers 11 residues. This chain's CDR3 is CASSLQNTLYF. Incomplete CDR3 DNA: TGTGCCAGCAGTCTCCAAAACACCTTGTAC.

About this clone: Gene names follow the mouse nomenclature. Coverage ceases 1 residue before the CDR3 finishes, and the germline J gene fills in the end. The V call is TRBV13-3, the J call TRBJ2-2; 10 bases line up with TRBD2. This CDR3 has 15 amino acids. V was pared by 2 bases and J by 7 bases, with 5 bases of the junction left unmatched. Germline loops: CDR1 NNHDY, CDR2 SYVADS. CDR3 residues: CASSDWGGADGQLYF. The part of the CDR3 DNA that was read is TGTGCCAGCAGTGACTGGGGGGGCGCGGACGGGCAGCTCTAC.

On this clone: Mouse germline and gene names are used. The read ends 1 residue early relative to the CDR3; the germline J gene fills the gap. The genes are TRBV26 and TRBJ2-7; 7 bases line up with TRBD1. The CDR3 totals 15 residues. CDR1 KGHPV and CDR2 FQNQEV come from the germline V gene (reference sequence). V gave up 0 bases and J gave up 0 bases; unmatched junction bases: 2. Incomplete CDR3 DNA: TGTGCCAGCAGTCTGTCTCCAGGGGGCTCCTATGAACAGTAC. Translation: CASSLSPGGSYEQY. The CDR3 reads in full as CASSLSPGGSYEQYF.

In this sample, this clone turned up a few times. Gene names and germline match the mouse. The read stops 1 residue short of the end of the CDR3; the missing end is completed from the germline J gene. The chain joins TRBV12-2 to TRBJ1-2; the match to TRBD1 covers 7 bases. Germline CDR1 SGHLS, CDR2 HYDKME. V lost 2 bases to trimming and J lost 3 bases; unmatched junction nucleotides: 8. The CDR3 sequence is 15 residues long. The CDR3 DNA, read in part, is TGTGCCAGCTCTCCATACAGGGGTGTAGACTCCGACTACACC. This encodes CASSPYRGVDSDYT. The whole CDR3 region reads CASSPYRGVDSDYTF.

A few counts support this clone. Gene names and germline refer to mouse. With the read ending 1 residue before the CDR3 end, the germline J gene is used to fill in that end. The rearrangement uses TRBV12-1 and TRBJ2-7, with TRBD2 matching over 7 bases. V gave up 0 bases and J gave up 5 bases; unmatched junction bases: 6. This CDR3 comprises 14 residues. Germline V gene data show CDR1 as SGHSN and CDR2 as HYEKVE. This CDR3 reads CASSLDWGEDEQYF. The DNA read from the CDR3 is TGTGCCAGCTCTCTCGATTGGGGGGAAGATGAACAGTAC. The full variable domain, in which reference TRBV12-1 and TRBJ2-7 provide the parts outside the CDR3, is DSGVVQSPRHIIKEKGGRSVLTCIPISGHSNVVWYQQTLGKELKFLIQHYEKVERDKGFLPSRFSVQQFDDYHSEMNMSALELEDSAMYFCASSLDWGEDEQYFGPGTRLTVL.

On this clone: The genes are named according to mouse. The read ends 1 residue shy of where the CDR3 ends; the end is completed using the germline J gene. This chain links TRBV26 with TRBJ1-1; D is unclear. Germline V gene sequence: CDR1 KGHPV, CDR2 FQNQEV (reference sequence). V gave up 2 bases and J gave up 3 bases, with 4 bases separating them. The CDR3 loop spans 12 amino acids. The CDR3 spells CASSLGDTEVFF. CDR3 bases read: TGTGCCAGCAGTCTGGGGGACACAGAAGTCTTC.

Only a few counts were recorded for this clone. All gene names here are mouse names. Incomplete CDR3 DNA: TGTGCCAGCAGGACTGGGGGTAACCAAGACACCCAGTAC. This gives the protein CASRTGGNQDTQY. The whole CDR3 reads CASRTGGNQDTQYF. This sequence joins TRBV13-3 and TRBJ2-5; TRBD2 matches at 9 bases. The CDR3 end is not reached by the read, which stops 1 residue before it; the germline J gene fills it in. The V segment lost 5 bases and the J segment 0 bases; nucleotides outside the gene matches: 1. CDR3 size: 14 residues. Germline CDR1 reads NNHDY; CDR2 reads SYVADS.

As for this clone: All gene names here are mouse names. The read ends 1 residue early relative to the CDR3; the germline J gene fills the gap. The genes are TRBV26 and TRBJ1-1; D possibly corresponds to TRBD1 (5 bases). CDR3 length equals 13 residues. From germline, CDR1 is KGHPV and CDR2 FQNQEV (reference sequence). The germline V and J ends were trimmed by 3 bases and 1 base, with 6 bases remaining between them. CDR3 DNA (partial): TGTGCCAGCAGTCTTGGGGGGAACACAGAAGTCTTC. As protein: CASSLGGNTEVF. Given in full, the CDR3 is CASSLGGNTEVFF.

Remarks on this clone: The gene names given are mouse names. The read comes to an end 1 residue before the CDR3 does, leaving the germline J gene to fill in the end. The rearrangement joins TRBV5 to TRBJ1-1; no clear D. Germline V gives CDR1 LGHNA, CDR2 YNLKQL (reference sequence). Trimming pared 3 bases from V and 0 bases from J, leaving 5 bases between. This CDR3 is 13 amino acids long. The DNA read from the CDR3 is TGTGCCAGCAGCCACGGACCAAACACAGAAGTCTTC. The encoded protein is CASSHGPNTEVF. The complete CDR3 sequence is CASSHGPNTEVFF.

This clone has a handful of counts. The genes and germline here are from mouse. The read is 1 residue too short to cover the CDR3 end, so that end is filled in from the germline J gene. The chain employs TRBV13-1 and TRBJ1-2; 8 nucleotides align to TRBD1. V shed 3 bases and J 3 bases; nucleotides not matched to a gene: 7. CDR3 length: 15 residues. Germline values: CDR1 NSHNY, CDR2 SYGAGN. The CDR3 DNA, read in part, is TGTGCCAGCAGTGTCTCCGGGACAGGAGACTCCGACTACACC. Protein: CASSVSGTGDSDYT. The full CDR3 protein is CASSVSGTGDSDYTF.

A note on this clone: The listed genes are named as in mouse. The read comes to an end 1 residue before the CDR3 does, leaving the germline J gene to fill in the end. The chain couples TRBV12-1 to TRBJ2-7, with 9 bases identical to TRBD2. Germline loops: CDR1 SGHSN, CDR2 HYEKVE. The J segment lost 4 bases and the V segment lost 3 bases, leaving 3 bases of the junction unmatched. This CDR3 is built from 13 residues. CDR3 DNA (partial): TGTGCCAGCTCTTCCGGACTGGGGTATGAACAGTAC. Its protein is CASSSGLGYEQY. The CDR3 reads in full as CASSSGLGYEQYF.